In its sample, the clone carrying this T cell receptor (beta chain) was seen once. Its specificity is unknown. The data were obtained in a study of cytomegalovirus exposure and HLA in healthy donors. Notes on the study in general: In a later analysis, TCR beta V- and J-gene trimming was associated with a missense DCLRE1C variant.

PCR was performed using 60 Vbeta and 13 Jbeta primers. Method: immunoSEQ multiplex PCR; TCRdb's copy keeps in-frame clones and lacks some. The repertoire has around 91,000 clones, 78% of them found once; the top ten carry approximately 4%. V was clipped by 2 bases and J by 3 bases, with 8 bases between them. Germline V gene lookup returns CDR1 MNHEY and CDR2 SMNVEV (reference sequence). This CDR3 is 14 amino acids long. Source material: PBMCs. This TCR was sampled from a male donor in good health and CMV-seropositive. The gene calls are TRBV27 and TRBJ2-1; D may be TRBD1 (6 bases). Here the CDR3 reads CASSLQGIYNEQFF. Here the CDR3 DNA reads TGTGCCAGCAGTTTACAGGGGATCTACAATGAGCAGTTCTTC.